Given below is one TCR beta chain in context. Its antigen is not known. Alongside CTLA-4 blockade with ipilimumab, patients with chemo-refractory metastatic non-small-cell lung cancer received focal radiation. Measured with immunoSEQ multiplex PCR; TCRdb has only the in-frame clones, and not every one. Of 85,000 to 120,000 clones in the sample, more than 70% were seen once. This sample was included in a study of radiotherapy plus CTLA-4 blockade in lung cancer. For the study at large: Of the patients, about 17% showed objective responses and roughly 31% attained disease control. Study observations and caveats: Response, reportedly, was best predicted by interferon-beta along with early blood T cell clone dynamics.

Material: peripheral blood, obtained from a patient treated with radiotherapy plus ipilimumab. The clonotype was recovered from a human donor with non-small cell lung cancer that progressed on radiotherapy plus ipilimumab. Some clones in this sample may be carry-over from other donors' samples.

DNA for the CDR3: TGTGCCAGCAGCCGACTAGGGGGACGAGATACGCAGTATTTT. This codes for CASSRLGGRDTQYF. The genes are TRBV5-4 and TRBJ2-3; D might be TRBD1 or TRBD2, each matching 6 bases. There are 14 residues in the CDR3. Germline CDR1 SGHNT, CDR2 YYREEE (reference sequence). V shed 4 bases and J shed 5 bases, with 14 bases lying between them.